These T cell receptor beta chains were read from a single sample in a study of T-cell reconstitution after alpha-beta-depleted transplantation in children. TCRdb passed the PCR reads through MiXCR, listing each CDR3 protein once. The sample holds roughly 590,000 distinct CDR3 sequences, around 17% seen once. Sequences were derived from PBMCs from the stem cell graft donor, sampled from the stem cell graft. Receptor source: a human donor who donated a stem cell graft to a child with acute myeloid leukemia. CDR3s include the opening cysteine and the closing phenylalanine or tryptophan. A D gene is named only where the DNA matches it firmly. Clone size is stated in some rows and not others, as once, few, many or a class when expanded.

TRBV6-1,.,TRBJ2-3,many,CASRPPGDRADTQYF,TGTGCCAGCAGGCCTCCGGGCGATCGCGCAGATACGCAGTATTTT
TRBV6-5,.,TRBJ2-6,many,CASSYSMRVKGANVLTF,TGTGCCAGCAGTTACTCGATGCGGGTAAAAGGGGCCAACGTCCTGACTTTC
TRBV12-3/TRBV12-4,TRBD2,TRBJ2-7,many,CASSPIAGNYEQYF,TGTGCCAGCAGCCCGATAGCGGGAAACTACGAGCAGTACTTC
TRBV12-3/TRBV12-4,.,TRBJ2-7,.,CASSFQAGPYEQYF,TGTGCCAGCAGTTTTCAGGCAGGGCCCTACGAGCAGTACTTC
TRBV7-9,.,TRBJ2-1,once,CASSLGYARENEQFF,TGTGCCAGCAGTCTGGGGTATGCTAGGGAAAATGAGCAGTTCTTC
TRBV20-1,.,TRBJ2-1,few,CSARDWGARYNEQFF,TGCAGTGCTAGAGATTGGGGGGCTCGTTACAATGAGCAGTTCTTC
TRBV18,.,TRBJ2-7,.,CASSPLFDEQYF,TGTGCCAGCTCACCCCTCTTTGACGAGCAGTACTTC
TRBV20-1,TRBD1,TRBJ1-4,many,CSANQGAGQEKLFF,TGCAGTGCAAACCAGGGGGCGGGACAGGAAAAACTGTTTTTT
TRBV20-1,.,TRBJ1-4,many,CSARNSFGEATNEKLFF,TGCAGTGCTAGAAACAGCTTCGGGGAGGCAACTAATGAAAAACTGTTTTTT
TRBV20-1,.,TRBJ2-4,many,CSARAARENIQYF,TGCAGTGCTAGAGCGGCGAGAGAAAACATTCAGTACTTC
TRBV20-1,.,TRBJ2-4,many,CSARDRGGGDIQYF,TGCAGTGCTAGAGATCGGGGAGGCGGAGACATTCAGTACTTC
TRBV3-1,.,TRBJ2-6,.,CASRGANVLTF,TGTGCCAGCCGTGGGGCCAACGTCCTGACTTTC
TRBV11-2,TRBD2,TRBJ2-5,.,CASSSSGTTHQETQYF,TGTGCCAGCAGCTCATCCGGGACTACGCACCAAGAGACCCAGTACTTC
TRBV10-3,.,TRBJ1-3,few,CAISESRTVFSGNTIYF,TGTGCCATCAGTGAGTCCCGGACAGTTTTCTCTGGAAACACCATATATTTT
TRBV7-2,.,TRBJ1-1,few,CASSGQSTKNTEAFF,TGTGCCAGCAGCGGGCAGTCGACAAAGAACACTGAAGCTTTCTTT
TRBV27,TRBD2,TRBJ2-1,.,CASSTTKLAGGLNEQFF,TGTGCCAGCAGCACAACCAAACTAGCGGGGGGGCTCAATGAGCAGTTCTTC
TRBV18,.,TRBJ1-1,.,CASSNWDRPAFF,TGTGCCAGCTCAAACTGGGACCGACCAGCTTTCTTT
TRBV28,.,TRBJ2-4,.,CASSFRTVDLAKNIQYF,TGTGCCAGCAGTTTCCGGACTGTTGACCTAGCCAAAAACATTCAGTACTTC
TRBV27,.,TRBJ1-5,many,CASSFDRGIQPQHF,TGTGCCAGCAGTTTCGACCGGGGGATTCAGCCCCAGCATTTT
TRBV6-4,.,TRBJ2-1,many,CASSGEGQGEQFF,TGTGCCAGCAGTGGGGAAGGGCAGGGTGAGCAGTTCTTC
TRBV20-1,TRBD1,TRBJ2-3,many,CSAHGQATDTQYF,TGCAGTGCTCACGGACAGGCGACAGATACGCAGTATTTT
TRBV20-1,.,TRBJ1-6,many,CSAFLLENSPLHF,TGCAGTGCTTTTTTACTGGAGAATTCACCCCTCCACTTT
TRBV7-9,.,TRBJ2-5,few,CASVGKTQYF,TGTGCCAGCGTGGGGAAGACCCAGTACTTC
TRBV4-3,.,TRBJ2-1,few,CASSRQPYEQFF,TGCGCCAGCAGCCGACAGCCGTATGAGCAGTTCTTC
TRBV10-3,.,TRBJ2-5,many,CAISESWGSGTQYF,TGTGCCATCAGTGAGTCTTGGGGGTCCGGGACCCAGTACTTC
TRBV10-3,.,TRBJ2-1,many,CAISEEYRNEQFF,TGTGCCATCAGTGAGGAGTATCGCAATGAGCAGTTCTTC
TRBV15,.,TRBJ2-5,few,CATSLPTEGTQYF,TGTGCCACCAGCTTACCGACTGAGGGGACCCAGTACTTC
TRBV2,.,TRBJ2-5,.,CALCPDGTARGGSRETQYF,TGTGCCCTCTGTCCAGACGGGACGGCTCGAGGGGGTTCGCGAGAGACCCAGTACTTC